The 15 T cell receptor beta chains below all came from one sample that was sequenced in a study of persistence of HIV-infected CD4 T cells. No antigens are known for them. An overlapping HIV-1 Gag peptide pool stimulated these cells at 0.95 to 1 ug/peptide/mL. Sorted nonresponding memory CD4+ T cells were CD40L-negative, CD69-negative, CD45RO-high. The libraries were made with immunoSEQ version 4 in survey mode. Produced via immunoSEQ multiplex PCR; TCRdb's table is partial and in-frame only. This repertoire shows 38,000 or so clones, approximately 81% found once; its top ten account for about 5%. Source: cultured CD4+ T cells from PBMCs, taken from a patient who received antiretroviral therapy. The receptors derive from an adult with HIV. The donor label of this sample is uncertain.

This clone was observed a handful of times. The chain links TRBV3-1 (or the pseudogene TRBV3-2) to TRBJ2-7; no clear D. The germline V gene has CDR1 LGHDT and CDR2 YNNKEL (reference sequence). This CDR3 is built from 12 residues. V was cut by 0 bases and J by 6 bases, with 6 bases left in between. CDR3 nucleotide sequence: TGTGCCAGCAGCCAAGATTATCCCGAGCAGTACTTC. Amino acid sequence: CASSQDYPEQYF.

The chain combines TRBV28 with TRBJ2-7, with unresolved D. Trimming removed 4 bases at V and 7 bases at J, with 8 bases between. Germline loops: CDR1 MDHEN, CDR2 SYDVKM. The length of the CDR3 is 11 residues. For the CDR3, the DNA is TGTGCCAGCAGTTCCCAGGAAGAGCAGTACTTC. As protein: CASSSQEEQYF.

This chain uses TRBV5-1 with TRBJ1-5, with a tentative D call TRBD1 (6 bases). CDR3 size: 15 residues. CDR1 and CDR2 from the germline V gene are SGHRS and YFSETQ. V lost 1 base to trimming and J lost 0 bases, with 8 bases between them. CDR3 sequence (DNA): TGCGCCAGCAGCTTGACAGGGAATAGCAATCAGCCCCAGCATTTT. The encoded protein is CASSLTGNSNQPQHF. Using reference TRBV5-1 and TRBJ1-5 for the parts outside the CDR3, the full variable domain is KAGVTQTPRYLIKTRGQQVTLSCSPISGHRSVSWYQQTPGQGLQFLFEYFSETQRNKGNFPGRFSGRQFSNSRSEMNVSTLELGDSALYLCASSLTGNSNQPQHFGDGTRLSIL.

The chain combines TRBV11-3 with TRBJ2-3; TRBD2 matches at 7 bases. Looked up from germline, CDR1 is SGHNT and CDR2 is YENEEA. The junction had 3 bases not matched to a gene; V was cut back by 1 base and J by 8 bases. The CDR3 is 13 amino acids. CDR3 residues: CASSLVSGGTQYF. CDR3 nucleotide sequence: TGTGCCAGCAGCTTAGTATCGGGGGGTACGCAGTATTTT.

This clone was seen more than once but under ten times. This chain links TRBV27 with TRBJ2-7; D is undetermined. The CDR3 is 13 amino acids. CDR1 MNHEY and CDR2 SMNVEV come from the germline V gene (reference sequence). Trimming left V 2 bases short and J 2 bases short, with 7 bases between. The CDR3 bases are TGTGCCAGCAGTTTAATAGGGACCTACGAGCAGTACTTC. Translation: CASSLIGTYEQYF.

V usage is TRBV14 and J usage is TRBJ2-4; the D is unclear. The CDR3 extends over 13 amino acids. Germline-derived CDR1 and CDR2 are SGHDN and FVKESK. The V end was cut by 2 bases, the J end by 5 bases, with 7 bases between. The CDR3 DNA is TGTGCCAGCAGCCAATACCCCCAAAACATTCAGTACTTC. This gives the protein CASSQYPQNIQYF.

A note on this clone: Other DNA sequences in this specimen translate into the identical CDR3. CDR3: CASSHYRDRNTGELFF. CDR3 coding DNA: TGTGCCAGCAGCCATTACAGGGATAGGAACACCGGGGAGCTGTTTTTT. The chain is built from TRBV5-4 and TRBJ2-2, with D tentatively TRBD1 (6 bases). The CDR3 covers 16 residues. The germline V and J ends were trimmed by 4 bases and 1 base, with 14 bases remaining between them. Germline CDR1 is SGHNT and CDR2 is YYREEE (reference sequence). Drawing the rest from reference TRBV5-4 and TRBJ2-2, the complete variable domain is ETGVTQSPTHLIKTRGQQVTLRCSSQSGHNTVSWYQQALGQGPQFIFQYYREEENGRGNFPPRFSGLQFPNYSSELNVNALELDDSALYLCASSHYRDRNTGELFFGEGSRLTVL.

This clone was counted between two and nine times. CDR3 coding DNA: TGTGCCAGCAGCCGGGACAGGTTTCTCCAAGAGACCCAGTACTTC. Protein: CASSRDRFLQETQYF. The chain employs TRBV7-9 and TRBJ2-5; TRBD1 agrees at 8 bases. CDR3 length equals 15 residues. Trimming removed 5 bases from V and 1 base from J; junction bases left unmatched: 6. CDR1 is SEHNR, CDR2 FQNEAQ, per germline (reference sequence).

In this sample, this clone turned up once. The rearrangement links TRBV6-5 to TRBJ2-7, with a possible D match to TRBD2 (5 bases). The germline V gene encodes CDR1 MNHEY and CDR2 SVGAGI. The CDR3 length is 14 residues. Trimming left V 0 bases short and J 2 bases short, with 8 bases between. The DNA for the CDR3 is TGTGCCAGCAGTTACTCGGGGAGAGCCTACGAGCAGTACTTC. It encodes CASSYSGRAYEQYF.

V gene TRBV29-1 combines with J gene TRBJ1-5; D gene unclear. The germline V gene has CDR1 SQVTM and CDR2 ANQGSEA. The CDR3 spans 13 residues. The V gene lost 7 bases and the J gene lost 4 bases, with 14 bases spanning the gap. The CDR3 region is CSARTDFNQPQHF. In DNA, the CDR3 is TGCAGCGCTAGGACTGACTTTAATCAGCCCCAGCATTTT.

CDR3 nucleotides: TGTGCCAGCAGCCGTCCGGGACAAACTCTTTACGAGCAGTACTTC. It translates to CASSRPGQTLYEQYF. The J gene is TRBJ2-7, the V gene TRBV7-9, with D possibly matching TRBD1 (6 bases). Per germline, CDR1 SEHNR and CDR2 FQNEAQ (reference sequence). The CDR3 is 15 amino acids. Trimming took 5 bases from V and 4 from J, leaving 18 bases between them.

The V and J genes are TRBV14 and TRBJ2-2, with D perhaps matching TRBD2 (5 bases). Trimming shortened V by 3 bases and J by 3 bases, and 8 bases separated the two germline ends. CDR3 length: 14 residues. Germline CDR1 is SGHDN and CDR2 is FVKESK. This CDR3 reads CASSQLRDTGELFF. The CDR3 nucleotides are TGTGCCAGCAGCCAGCTGCGGGACACCGGGGAGCTGTTTTTT.

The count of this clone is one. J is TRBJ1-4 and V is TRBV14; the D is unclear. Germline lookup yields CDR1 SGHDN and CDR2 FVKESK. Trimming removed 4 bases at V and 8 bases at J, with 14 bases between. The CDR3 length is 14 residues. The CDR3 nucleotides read TGTGCCAGCAGCCGCTGGGAGGGTGGCGAAAAACTGTTTTTT. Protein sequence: CASSRWEGGEKLFF.

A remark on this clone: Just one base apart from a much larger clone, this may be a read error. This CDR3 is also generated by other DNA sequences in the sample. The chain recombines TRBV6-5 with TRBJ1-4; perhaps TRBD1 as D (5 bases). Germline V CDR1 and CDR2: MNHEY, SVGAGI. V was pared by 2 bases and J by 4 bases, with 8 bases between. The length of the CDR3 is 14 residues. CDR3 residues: CASSYRGGNEKLFF. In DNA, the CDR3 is TGTGCCAGCAGTTACAGGGGCGGTAATGAAAAACTGTTTTTT.

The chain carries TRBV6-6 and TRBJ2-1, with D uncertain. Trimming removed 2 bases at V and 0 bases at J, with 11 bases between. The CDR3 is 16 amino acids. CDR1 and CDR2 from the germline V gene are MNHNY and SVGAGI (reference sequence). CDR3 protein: CASSYDLQSSYNEQFF. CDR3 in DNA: TGTGCCAGCAGTTACGACCTCCAGAGCTCCTACAATGAGCAGTTCTTC.